What follows are 11 T cell receptor beta chains derived from one specimen sequenced in a study of beta chain features in type 1 diabetes. General study points: There was a moderate but significant shortening of TCRB CDR3s in all four CD4+ subsets of Type 1 diabetes patients.

No cognate antigen is known for these TCRs. Expressed TCRB transcripts got sequenced, as all isolated RNA was reverse transcribed. Only in-frame clones appear in the TCRdb table, and some are missing; sequencing was by immunoSEQ multiplex PCR. The sample lists over 200,000 clones; 9.5% to 13% were seen once. The sample comprised naive CD4+ T cells from blood. Receptors originate from a young man with type 1 diabetes.

This clone was detected a few times. The chain uses TRBV6-5 and TRBJ2-3; D uncertain. The V gene lost 4 bases and the J gene lost 5 bases, with 13 bases spanning the gap. CDR3 length: 14 amino acids. Germline V gives CDR1 MNHEY, CDR2 SVGAGI. The CDR3 loop is CASSSSGSLDTQYF. The CDR3 bases are TGTGCCAGCAGTTCCTCCGGGTCCCTAGATACGCAGTATTTT.

The rearrangement uses TRBV5-4 and TRBJ1-1, with 7 bases that match TRBD1. The germline CDR1 and CDR2 sequences are SGHNT and YYREEE (reference sequence). The CDR3 runs 18 residues. Trimming took 3 bases from V and 6 from J; bases not matched to a gene: 20. The CDR3: CASSSETGTVSSLSEAFF. The CDR3 DNA sequence: TGTGCCAGCAGCTCCGAGACCGGGACAGTTAGTAGCTTGTCTGAAGCTTTCTTT.

The table lists this clone with a few counts. V is TRBV7-9 and J is TRBJ2-7, with a tentative D call TRBD1 (5 bases). Germline V gene data show CDR1 as SEHNR and CDR2 as FQNEAQ (reference sequence). V was shortened by 5 bases and J by 2 bases, with 7 bases between the two germline ends. The CDR3 consists of 12 residues. The CDR3 DNA follows: TGTGCCAGCAGCAGGGGAACCTACGAGCAGTACTTC. This translates into CASSRGTYEQYF.

A few counts support this clone. V gene TRBV7-8 combines with J gene TRBJ2-2; D might be TRBD1 (5 bases). V was cut by 5 bases and J by 6 bases, with 19 bases left in between. The CDR3 runs 16 residues. Germline CDR1 SGHVS, CDR2 FQNEAQ. CDR3 sequence reads: CASSPLGGARAGELFF. The CDR3 DNA reads as TGTGCCAGCAGCCCCTTGGGTGGGGCCCGGGCCGGGGAGCTGTTTTTT.

This clone turned up a few times. A read error may account for a junction end that differs from germline. The rearrangement joins TRBV4-2 to TRBJ1-2; D possibly corresponds to TRBD1 (5 bases). The germline V gene has CDR1 LGHNA and CDR2 YNFKEQ. The CDR3 runs to 15 residues. CDR3: CASSEEGFRGYGYTF. The DNA of the CDR3 is TGTGCCAGCAGCGAAGAGGGGTTCCGGGGCTATGGCTACACCTTC.

This sequence joins TRBV19 and TRBJ1-2; D gene unclear. Trimming removed 3 bases from V and 3 bases from J, with 14 bases in between. Germline-derived CDR1 and CDR2 are LNHDA and SQIVND (reference sequence). The CDR3 sequence is 15 residues long. The CDR3 is CASSIGRRYDYGYTF. The CDR3 bases are TGTGCCAGTAGTATTGGGCGGAGGTACGACTATGGCTACACCTTC.

The V call is TRBV7-8, the J call TRBJ2-1; 7 nucleotides align to TRBD2. V gave up 0 bases and J gave up 5 bases; unmatched junction bases: 13. CDR1 and CDR2 (germline): SGHVS, FQNEAQ. The CDR3 runs to 18 residues. The CDR3: CASSLARPWGRADNEQFF. CDR3 in DNA: TGTGCCAGCAGCTTAGCCCGTCCGTGGGGGAGGGCTGACAATGAGCAGTTCTTC.

The chain is built from TRBV28 and TRBJ2-7; D may be TRBD2 (5 bases). Germline values: CDR1 MDHEN, CDR2 SYDVKM. The CDR3 has 13 residues. With 7 bases removed from V and 1 base from J, the gap between germline ends came to 11 bases. The CDR3 coding sequence is TGTGCCAGCACGGGCGGGTCATCCTACGAGCAGTACTTC. Residues: CASTGGSSYEQYF.

The chain links TRBV9 to TRBJ1-2; a weak D match, TRBD1 (5 bases). The germline V gene encodes CDR1 SGDLS and CDR2 YYNGEE. V gave up 7 bases and J gave up 4 bases, with 11 bases separating them. This CDR3 is built from 12 residues. The CDR3 region has the DNA TGTGCCAGCGGAGGGACCGGCTATGGCTACACCTTC. Its protein is CASGGTGYGYTF.

The chain carries TRBV10-2 and TRBJ1-2; no firm D call. Trimming left V 3 bases short and J 8 bases short, with 13 bases between. This CDR3 comprises 13 residues. Germline assignment: CDR1 WSHSY and CDR2 SAAADI. CDR3 bases: TGCGCCAGCAGTGAAACACGGGAAGAGGGCTACACCTTC. This translates into CASSETREEGYTF.

This rearrangement joins TRBV5-1 to TRBJ2-7; TRBD1 might be the D (6 bases). The CDR3 runs to 13 residues. Trimming removed 4 bases from V and 3 bases from J, with 11 bases in between. Germline values: CDR1 SGHRS, CDR2 YFSETQ. The CDR3 sequence is CASSVDRYYEQYF. The DNA of the CDR3 is TGCGCCAGCAGCGTGGACAGATACTACGAGCAGTACTTC.